Sequencing of this TCR beta chain was carried out in a study of a mutant IDH1 vaccine in newly diagnosed glioma. As for this clone: Antigen unknown.

Germline CDR1 is SGHTA and CDR2 is FQGNSA. This CDR3 has 15 amino acids. The V gene lost 5 bases and the J gene lost 4 bases, with 15 bases spanning the gap. Time point here: week 5, during vaccination. Topical imiquimod accompanied each vaccine dose, which consisted of 300 ug of mutant IDH1 20-mer peptide. Generated by immunoSEQ multiplex PCR, the TCRdb table keeps only in-frame clones and is missing some. The table records 30,000 to 35,000 clones, just under 85% of them present only once. The V and J genes are TRBV7-2 and TRBJ1-3, with D hard to call. Sequencing was performed on PBMCs, taken from a glioma patient whose treatment included an IDH1 peptide vaccine. The receptor was isolated from a man aged 30 to 39 with glioma. CDR3 coding DNA: TGTGCCAGCAGCCTCGGTATAGGGAGCGGAAACACCATATATTTT. Amino acids: CASSLGIGSGNTIYF.